Sequencing of this TCR beta chain was carried out in a study of beta chain features in type 1 diabetes. Study findings and constraints: A closer apparent resemblance between naive, central memory and Treg TCRB repertoires was seen in patients than in healthy donors.

V was trimmed by 5 bases and J by 4 bases, leaving 10 bases between them. The germline V gene has CDR1 SGHTA and CDR2 FQGNSA. The CDR3 has 13 residues. What was sequenced were expressed TCRB transcripts, since all of the isolated RNA had been reverse transcribed. About 3.6 million reads on average were seen across naive, central memory and regulatory T cell samples. The protocol was immunoSEQ multiplex PCR, while the TCRdb copy is restricted to in-frame clones and leaves out a portion. Among hundreds of thousands of clones listed, 11% to 15% were seen once. There are a few counts of this clone. Its antigen is unidentified.

The clonotype was recovered from a man younger than 40 in good health. The V gene is TRBV7-2, the J gene TRBJ2-3; no clear D. Sequencing was done on a sample of central memory CD4+ T cells from blood. CDR3 amino acids: CASSRFGADTQYF. For the CDR3, the DNA is TGTGCCAGCAGCCGCTTTGGGGCAGATACGCAGTATTTT.